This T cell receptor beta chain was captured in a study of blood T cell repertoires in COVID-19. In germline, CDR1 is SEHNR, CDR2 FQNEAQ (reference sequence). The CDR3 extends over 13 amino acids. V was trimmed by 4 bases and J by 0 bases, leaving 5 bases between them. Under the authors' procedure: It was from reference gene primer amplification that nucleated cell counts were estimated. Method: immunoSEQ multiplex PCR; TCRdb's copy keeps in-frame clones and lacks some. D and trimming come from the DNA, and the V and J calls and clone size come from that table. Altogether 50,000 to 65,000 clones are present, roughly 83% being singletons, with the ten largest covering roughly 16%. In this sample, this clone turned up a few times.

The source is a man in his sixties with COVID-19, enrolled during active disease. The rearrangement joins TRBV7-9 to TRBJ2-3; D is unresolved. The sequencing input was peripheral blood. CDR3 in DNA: TGTGCCAGCAGCTCAAAAAGCACAGATACGCAGTATTTT. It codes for CASSSKSTDTQYF.